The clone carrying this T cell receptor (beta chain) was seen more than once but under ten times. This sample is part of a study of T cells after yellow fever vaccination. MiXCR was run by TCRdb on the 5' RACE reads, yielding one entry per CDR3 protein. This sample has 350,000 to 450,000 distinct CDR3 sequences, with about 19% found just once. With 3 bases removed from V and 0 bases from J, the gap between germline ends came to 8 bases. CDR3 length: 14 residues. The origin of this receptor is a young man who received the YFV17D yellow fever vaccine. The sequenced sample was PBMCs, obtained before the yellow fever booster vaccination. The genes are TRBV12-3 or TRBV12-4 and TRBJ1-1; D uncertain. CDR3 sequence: CASSFSRMNTEAFF. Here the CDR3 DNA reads TGTGCCAGCAGTTTCTCCCGCATGAACACTGAAGCTTTCTTT.